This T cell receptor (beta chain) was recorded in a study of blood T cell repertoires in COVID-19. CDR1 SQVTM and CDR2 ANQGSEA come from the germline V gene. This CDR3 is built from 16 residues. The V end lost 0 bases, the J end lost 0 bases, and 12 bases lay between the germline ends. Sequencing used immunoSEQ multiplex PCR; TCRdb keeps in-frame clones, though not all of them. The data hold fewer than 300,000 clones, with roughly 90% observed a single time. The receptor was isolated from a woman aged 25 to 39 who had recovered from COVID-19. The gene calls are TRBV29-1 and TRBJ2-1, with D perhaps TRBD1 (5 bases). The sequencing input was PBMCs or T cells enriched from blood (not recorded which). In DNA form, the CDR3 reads TGCAGCGTTGAAGAGCCGCACAGGAGCTCCTACAATGAGCAGTTCTTC. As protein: CSVEEPHRSSYNEQFF.